Included here is one T cell receptor beta chain sequence, with context. Its antigen is not known. Other nucleotide sequences in the sample specify the same CDR3. The data originate from a study of shared clonotypes between healthy human individuals. Study conclusions and caveats: Naive CD4 clonotypes overlapped across a handful of donors at around 5%.

V trimming: 5 bases; J trimming: 2 bases; junction bases outside the gene matches: 5. The germline V gene has CDR1 ENHRY and CDR2 SYGVKD. The CDR3 is made up of 14 amino acids. Generated by immunoSEQ multiplex PCR, the TCRdb table keeps only in-frame clones and is missing some. The sample holds hundreds of thousands of clones, around three quarters seen once. The specimen was memory CD4+ T cells sorted from blood. Subset specified: CD45RA-negative fraction. The chain is built from TRBV10-3 and TRBJ2-7; 8 bases map to TRBD1. This receptor was taken from a woman younger than 45 in good health. The CDR3 DNA sequence: TGTGCCATCAGTCCCGGACAGGGCACCTACGAGCAGTACTTC. As protein: CAISPGQGTYEQYF.